This TCR beta chain is drawn from a study of human CD8 memory T cell subsets. Exhausted-like traits marked the TPEX cells, which were CCR7+ PD-1+ TIGIT+ early memory CD8+ T cells. Germline V gene lookup returns CDR1 LGHNT and CDR2 FRNRAP. The CDR3 sequence is 13 residues long. Scientists made TCR beta libraries using UMI-labeled 5' RACE. Each CDR3 protein gets one entry in TCRdb, which reprocessed the 5' RACE reads and gives no DNA. This sample's clone table lists around 10,000 distinct CDR3 sequences. This clonotype was sampled from a human donor in good health. Material: CD8+ T cells from PBMCs. This sequence joins TRBV12-5 and TRBJ2-5; TCRdb picks TRBD2, but there is no DNA to check that call. The CDR3 loop is CASSAGGRETQYF.